This TCR beta chain was captured by sequencing in a study of blood T cells in healthy people across ages (dated by TCRdb to about 2015). The study in broad terms: Template switching captured roughly one uniquely barcoded TCR beta cDNA molecule per two T cells in model experiments. To track age-related changes in TCR beta repertoire diversity, the study relied on deep sequencing normalized with unique cDNA molecular identifiers. Donors were grouped into four age groups: young (average approximately 16 years), middle-aged (roughly 40), aged (around 66) and long-lived (just over 80). To avoid experimental bias, donors of different ages were distributed randomly across sequencing lanes. Two additional independent replicas of 1 million unique cDNA reads from the same blood draw were analyzed for two donors (one aged 18 to 29 and one aged 80 or older).

Library prep was done by 5' RACE. The run used an Illumina HiSeq 2500. The second PCR ran for about 7 to 11 cycles and used a J-beta primer mix along with a sample-barcoded 5' primer. Each TCR beta cDNA molecule received a unique molecular identifier from a template-switch 5' adaptor carrying 12 random nucleotides. Each sample yielded at least 2.5 million CDR3-containing paired-end reads. First-strand cDNA was synthesized from all RNA with the Mint cDNA synthesis kit, primed by a TRBC-specific oligonucleotide. Following uracil-DNA glycosylase treatment, all cDNA underwent a first 18-cycle PCR with the universal primers M1SS and BC2_uni_R. The source study handled its data this way. Normalization of each sample was performed by random selection of 1 million high-quality reads, each carrying a distinct molecular identifier. Reads sharing molecular identifiers were discarded rather than binned into consensus sequences. MiTCR, with a Q25 quality threshold and the strictest error-elimination algorithm, was used for CDR3 identification, clonotype clustering and error correction. A nonparametric unseen species model with Euler transformation was used to estimate a lower bound on total TCR beta diversity. TCRdb's own reprocessing of the public reads used fastp at Q25 and MiXCR and kept productive beta chains. Each entry merges the rows of one CDR3 protein and shows their most common DNA and genes. What appears here as the V and J calls and clone size reflects TCRdb's work, not the paper's. The sample table holds some 1 million distinct CDR3 sequences, of which under 55% were seen once. Under 20% of the sample lies in the top ten.

Donors were 30 to 45 systemically healthy Caucasian individuals from Russia aged roughly 6 to 90 years. Around 10 milliliters of peripheral blood were drawn from each donor into EDTA-treated Vacutainer tubes. Ficoll-Paque density-gradient centrifugation was used to isolate PBMCs, with at least 7 million obtained per sample. Trizol reagent was used to extract total RNA from the PBMCs, yielding at least 5.5 micrograms per sample. For every donor, an aliquot of PBMCs went through flow cytometry to measure the percentages of naive CD45RAhigh/CD27high T cells. On the study overall, not on this receptor specifically: Compared with the aged group, more naive CD4+ T cells, fewer expanded clones and increased TCR diversity were shown by the long-lived group, suggesting age selection. Because the CMV infection status of the donors was unknown, age-related changes in expanded clonotypes may potentially have been confounded. As age increased, observed TCR beta diversity per million T cells dropped in a roughly linear way, and a significant reduction was already evident by age 40. The percentage of naive T cells measured by flow cytometry correlated strongly with observed TCR beta diversity. Estimates of total diversity from one million sequenced T cells were regarded as lower bounds and underestimates. Since profiling was done on bulk unsorted PBMCs, naive and antigen-experienced compartments could not be conclusively compared.

In the case of this clonotype: Its antigen target is currently unknown. Base qualities are missing; no much larger clone stands one base away.

This TCR came from an older woman in good health. The sequencing sample was made of blood.

In nucleotide form, the sequence is TGTGCCAGCAGAGCGTCGGGGAGAGGAGGCTACACCTTC. Translated, it gives CASRASGRGGYTF. Rearrangement joined TRBV6-6 to TRBJ1-2; the D gene assignment is ambiguous. V is clipped by 6 bases and J by 8 bases, and the sequence between their germline boundaries is 16 bases long. CDR1 and CDR2 (MNHNY, SVGAGI) derive from the germline V gene (reference sequence). Counted from cysteine to phenylalanine, this CDR3 has 13 amino acids. Kept here is only the CDR3 DNA, which spans 39 bases and is read in frame from base 1.